Listed here are 5 T cell receptor beta chains from one sample, sequenced in a study of T cell changes during pregnancy in multiple sclerosis. Generated by immunoSEQ multiplex PCR, the TCRdb table keeps only in-frame clones and is missing some. The data contain roughly 100,000 clones, roughly 92% of them singletons. The sequenced sample was peripheral blood, obtained after pregnancy. The receptors stem from a female donor with multiple sclerosis, enrolled in a pregnancy study.

This clone occurred a few times. V gene TRBV28 combines with J gene TRBJ1-6, with D unclear. The V and J ends lost 7 bases and 0 bases respectively, with 7 bases between them. This CDR3 contains 14 residues. CDR1 and CDR2 (germline): MDHEN, SYDVKM. The DNA of the CDR3 is TGTGCCAGCATCCGGAGCTCCTATAATTCACCCCTCCACTTT. Amino acid sequence: CASIRSSYNSPLHF.

The V and J genes are TRBV7-3 and TRBJ2-7; TRBD1 aligns across 9 bases. Germline loops: CDR1 SGHTA, CDR2 FQGTGA. Trimming took 3 bases from V and 5 from J; bases not matched to a gene: 5. The CDR3 sequence is 14 residues long. The CDR3 DNA follows: TGTGCCAGCAGCTTTGGTGGGACAGGGAACGAGCAGTACTTC. It is translated as CASSFGGTGNEQYF.

The chain joins TRBV7-3 to TRBJ2-1; 7 nucleotides match TRBD2. The junction had 7 bases not matched to a gene; V was cut back by 2 bases and J by 9 bases. Germline values: CDR1 SGHTA, CDR2 FQGTGA. The CDR3 contains 14 residues. The CDR3 nucleotides read TGTGCCAGCAGCTTAGGAGGCTGGGAGGGTGAGCAGTTCTTC. Translating gives CASSLGGWEGEQFF.

The rearrangement uses TRBV19 and TRBJ2-5, with 9 bases fitting TRBD2. J gave up 5 bases and V 1 base, and 5 bases lay outside the gene matches. The germline V gene has CDR1 LNHDA and CDR2 SQIVND (reference sequence). The CDR3 spans 15 residues. In DNA, the CDR3 is TGTGCCAGTAGTATAGGCGGGGGGGCGAGGGAGACCCAGTACTTC. Amino acid sequence: CASSIGGGARETQYF.

The J gene is TRBJ2-2, the V gene TRBV29-1, with TRBD1 matching 8 bases. CDR3 length: 14 amino acids. Per germline, CDR1 SQVTM and CDR2 ANQGSEA. V was pared by 6 bases and J by 2 bases, with 5 bases of the junction left unmatched. The CDR3 nucleotides read TGCAGCGTCGGACAGGGCCCAAACACCGGGGAGCTGTTTTTT. Its protein is CSVGQGPNTGELFF.